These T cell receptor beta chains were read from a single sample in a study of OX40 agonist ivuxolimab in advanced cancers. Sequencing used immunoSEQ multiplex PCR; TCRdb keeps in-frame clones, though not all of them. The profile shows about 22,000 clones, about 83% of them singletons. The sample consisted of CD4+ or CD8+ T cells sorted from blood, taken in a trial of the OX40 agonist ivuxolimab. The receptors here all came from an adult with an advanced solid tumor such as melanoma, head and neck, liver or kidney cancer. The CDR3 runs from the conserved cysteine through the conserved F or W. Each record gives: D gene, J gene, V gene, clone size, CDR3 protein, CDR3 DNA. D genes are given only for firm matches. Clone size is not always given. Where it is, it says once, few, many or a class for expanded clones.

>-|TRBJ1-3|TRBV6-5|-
CASSYSWGSGNTIYF
TGTGCCAGCAGTTACTCGTGGGGCTCTGGAAACACCATATATTTT
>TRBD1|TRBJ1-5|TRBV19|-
CASSILDRVYSNQPQHF
TGTGCCAGTAGTATACTGGACAGGGTTTATAGCAATCAGCCCCAGCATTTT
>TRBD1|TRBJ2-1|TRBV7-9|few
CASKGGRGLNEQFF
TGTGCCAGCAAGGGGGGCAGGGGGCTCAATGAGCAGTTCTTC
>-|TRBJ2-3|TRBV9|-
CASSVGGVSTDTQYF
TGTGCCAGCAGCGTAGGAGGTGTAAGCACAGATACGCAGTATTTT
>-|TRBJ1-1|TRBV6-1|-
CASSEKAGVNTEAFF
TGTGCCAGCAGTGAAAAGGCAGGCGTCAACACTGAAGCTTTCTTT
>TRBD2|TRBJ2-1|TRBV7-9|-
CASSFRAGERGSRDEQFF
TGTGCCAGCAGCTTTAGAGCGGGAGAGAGGGGGAGTAGGGATGAGCAGTTCTTC
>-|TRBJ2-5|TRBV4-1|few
CASSPSSSQETQYF
TGCGCCAGCAGCCCAAGCTCCTCGCAAGAGACCCAGTACTTC
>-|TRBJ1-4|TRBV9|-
CASSVGQGGNEKLFF
TGTGCCAGCAGCGTAGGGCAGGGAGGTAATGAAAAACTGTTTTTT
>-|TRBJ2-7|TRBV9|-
CASSALSQGPLYEQYF
TGTGCCAGCAGCGCCCTATCTCAGGGACCTCTCTACGAGCAGTACTTC
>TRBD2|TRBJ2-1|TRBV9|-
CASSPRTSGSRSYNEQFF
TGTGCCAGCAGCCCGAGGACTAGCGGGAGTAGATCCTACAATGAGCAGTTCTTC
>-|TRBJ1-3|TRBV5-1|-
CANPISIGNTIYF
TGCGCCAACCCGATCTCGATTGGAAACACCATATATTTT
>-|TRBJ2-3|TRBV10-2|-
CASSRDVKTHTQYF
TGCGCCAGCAGTAGGGACGTCAAGACCCATACGCAGTATTTT
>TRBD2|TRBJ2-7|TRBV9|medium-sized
CASSVAVAGSYEQYF
TGTGCCAGCAGCGTAGCGGTAGCGGGGTCCTACGAGCAGTACTTC
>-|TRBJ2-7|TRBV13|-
CASSLIRRDYEQYF
TGTGCCAGCAGCTTAATAAGACGGGACTACGAGCAGTACTTC
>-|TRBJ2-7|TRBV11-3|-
CASSFSSYEQYF
TGTGCCAGCAGCTTTAGTTCCTACGAGCAGTACTTC
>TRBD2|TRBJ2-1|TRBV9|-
CASSVDLAVDEQFF
TGTGCCAGCAGCGTAGATCTAGCGGTGGATGAGCAGTTCTTC